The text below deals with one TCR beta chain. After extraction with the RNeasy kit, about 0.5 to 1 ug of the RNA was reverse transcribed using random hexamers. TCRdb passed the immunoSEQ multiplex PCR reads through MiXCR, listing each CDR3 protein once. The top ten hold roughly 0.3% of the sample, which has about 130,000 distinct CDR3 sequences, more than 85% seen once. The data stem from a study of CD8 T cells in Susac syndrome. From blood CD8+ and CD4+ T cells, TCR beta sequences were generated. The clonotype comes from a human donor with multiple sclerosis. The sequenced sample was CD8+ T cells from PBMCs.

CDR3 bases: TGCAGTGCTAGAGAGCCACAGTCCTACGAGCAGTACTTC. This gives the protein CSAREPQSYEQYF. The genes are TRBV20-1 and TRBJ2-7; D is uncertain. Germline V gene lookup returns CDR1 DFQATT and CDR2 SNEGSKA (reference sequence). V dropped 0 bases and J dropped 1 base, with 7 bases sitting between them. CDR3 size: 13 residues.